The clone carrying this T cell receptor (beta chain) occurred once. Its antigen is currently unknown. The CDR3 runs to 15 residues. J lost 4 bases, V lost 6 bases, and 6 bases had no gene match. The germline V gene encodes CDR1 MNHEY and CDR2 SMNVEV (reference sequence). Fulfillment of recently defined diagnostic criteria for definite or probable disease was shown by the patients with Susac syndrome. This sample is part of a study of CD8 T cells in Susac syndrome. Study at large: When blood was drawn, patients with Susac syndrome were on intravenous immunoglobulin alone, on corticosteroids, or therapy-naive. Study results and limitations: Individuals included in the TCR sequencing and HLA analysis were acknowledged by the study to be relatively few in number. Maximal CD8+ clonal expansion in Susac was observed within TEMRA cells and among active patients.

Random-hexamer reverse transcription was applied to roughly 0.5 to 1 ug RNA. TCRdb redid the calling of the immunoSEQ multiplex PCR reads with MiXCR, one entry per CDR3 protein. The repertoire has around 81,000 distinct CDR3 sequences, 94% of them found once; the top ten carry approximately 0.9%. V gene TRBV27 combines with J gene TRBJ2-1, with 10 bases that match TRBD2. The clonotype originates from a human donor with Susac syndrome. Sequencing was performed on CD8+ T cells from PBMCs. The DNA for the CDR3 is TGTGCCAGCAGACTACTAGCGGGATCATACAATGAGCAGTTCTTC. Protein product: CASRLLAGSYNEQFF.